This TCR beta chain was found in a study of blood T cell repertoires in COVID-19. About the research overall: The United States, Italy and Spain were the sources of the acute and convalescent COVID-19 samples. Sources were T cells, B-cell-depleted T cells, or PBMCs; the material itself was cDNA or gDNA.

Seattle patients were enrolled during active infection and followed longitudinally. Germline loops: CDR1 MNHEY, CDR2 SVGAGI. Trimming took 7 bases from V and 0 from J, leaving 9 bases between them. The CDR3 is 13 amino acids. Original methodology: Reference gene primer amplification gave nucleated cell count estimates. Using immunoSEQ multiplex PCR, the repertoire was profiled, and TCRdb retains in-frame clones only, with some absent. From that table come the V and J calls and clone size; the DNA was used to work out D and trimming. The sample lists 250,000 to 400,000 clones, approximately 88% occurring once.

This receptor was identified in a woman in her twenties or thirties with COVID-19, enrolled during active disease. What was sequenced was peripheral blood. The rearrangement joins TRBV6-5 to TRBJ1-1; no clear D. The CDR3 sequence is CASTGAMNTEAFF. CDR3 coding DNA: TGTGCCAGCACCGGAGCGATGAACACTGAAGCTTTCTTT.